The 28 T cell receptor beta chains below come from one sample, sequenced in a study of cytomegalovirus exposure and HLA in healthy donors. PCR amplification relied on 60 Vbeta primers (plus 13 Jbeta primers). Assay: immunoSEQ multiplex PCR; the TCRdb copy retains only in-frame clones and omits some. The sample holds 100,000 to 150,000 clones. The specimen was PBMCs. The receptors shown here come from a man aged 18 to 30 in good health and CMV-seronegative.

The rearrangement joins TRBV5-4 to TRBJ2-7; D is possibly TRBD2 (6 bases). The CDR3 sequence is 15 residues long. The germline V gene encodes CDR1 SGHNT and CDR2 YYREEE (reference sequence). The germline V and J ends were trimmed by 0 bases and 6 bases, with 16 bases remaining between them. CDR3 bases: TGTGCCAGCAGCTTGGCGGCGGGATCATGGTTCGAGCAGTACTTC. Translation gives CASSLAAGSWFEQYF.

V gene TRBV19 combines with J gene TRBJ1-2; a weak D match, TRBD1 (6 bases). The germline V gene has CDR1 LNHDA and CDR2 SQIVND (reference sequence). The CDR3 is 16 amino acids. V was trimmed by 2 bases and J by 1 base, leaving 14 bases between them. This chain's CDR3 is CASSIRSGGHNYGYTF. The DNA for the CDR3 is TGTGCCAGTAGTATAAGGTCTGGGGGACATAACTATGGCTACACCTTC.

The J gene is TRBJ2-7, the V gene TRBV28; 10 bases align to TRBD2. The CDR3 is made up of 14 amino acids. V shed 6 bases, J shed 3 bases, and the junction held 5 bases outside the gene matches. CDR1 and CDR2 (germline): MDHEN, SYDVKM. The CDR3 spells CASSGLADFYEQYF. CDR3 coding DNA: TGTGCCAGCAGCGGACTAGCGGACTTCTACGAGCAGTACTTC.

The chain has TRBV10-3 and TRBJ1-1; D is undetermined. Trimming pared 10 bases from V and 1 base from J, leaving 13 bases between. The V gene's germline CDR1 is ENHRY and CDR2 SYGVKD. The CDR3 covers 13 residues. The CDR3 sequence: CATQEKPNTEAFF. CDR3 in DNA: TGTGCCACCCAAGAGAAACCGAACACTGAAGCTTTCTTT.

The V call is TRBV5-4, the J call TRBJ2-3; the D gene is possibly TRBD2 (5 bases). This CDR3 has 16 residues. CDR1 is SGHNT, CDR2 YYREEE, per germline (reference sequence). Trimming removed 3 bases at V and 4 bases at J, with 18 bases between. The CDR3 DNA sequence: TGTGCCAGCAGCTGGGCGGTGGGAGCTGGGGCAGATACGCAGTATTTT. This gives the protein CASSWAVGAGADTQYF.

The chain employs TRBV11-2 and TRBJ1-1; D is undetermined. The germline V gene has CDR1 SGHAT and CDR2 FQNNGV. This CDR3 is 13 amino acids long. V was clipped by 4 bases and J by 3 bases, with 9 bases between them. Here the CDR3 DNA reads TGTGCCAGCAGCTCCCAAGCGGACACTGAAGCTTTCTTT. It codes for CASSSQADTEAFF.

This chain uses TRBV5-8 with TRBJ2-2; 7 bases match TRBD2. Germline loops: CDR1 SGHTS, CDR2 YDEGEE. The V and J ends lost 0 bases and 8 bases, in that order; junction bases with no gene match: 10. This CDR3 is 16 amino acids long. The DNA for the CDR3 is TGTGCCAGCAGCTTGGCAGCGGGAATAATTGTAGGGGAGCTGTTTTTT. This encodes CASSLAAGIIVGELFF.

The genes are TRBV6-4 and TRBJ2-2; 9 positions agree with TRBD2. The CDR3 consists of 16 residues. With 4 bases clipped from V and 5 bases from J, the junction kept 8 bases outside the gene matches. Germline V gene lookup returns CDR1 MRHNA and CDR2 SNTAGT. CDR3 in amino acids: CASSGPSGGWTGELFF. DNA of the CDR3: TGTGCCAGCAGTGGCCCCAGCGGGGGGTGGACCGGGGAGCTGTTTTTT.

The CDR3, as DNA: TGCAGCGGGGCGGGACAGTCCACAGATACGCAGTATTTT. Translated, it gives CSGAGQSTDTQYF. The V and J genes are TRBV29-1 and TRBJ2-3, with a weak D call TRBD1 (7 bases). The germline V gene has CDR1 SQVTM and CDR2 ANQGSEA. V was shortened by 7 bases and J by 2 bases, with 13 bases between the two germline ends. The CDR3 is 13 residues long.

The rearrangement links TRBV14 to TRBJ2-2, with D tentatively TRBD1 (5 bases). Germline-derived CDR1 and CDR2 are SGHDN and FVKESK. Trimming pared 6 bases from V and 1 base from J, leaving 12 bases between. There are 15 residues in the CDR3. In nucleotides, the CDR3 is TGTGCCAGCAGGAGGACATCCTTGAACACCGGGGAGCTGTTTTTT. Amino acid sequence: CASRRTSLNTGELFF. Full variable domain (rest looked up from reference TRBV14 and TRBJ2-2): EAGVTQFPSHSVIEKGQTVTLRCDPISGHDNLYWYRRVMGKEIKFLLHFVKESKQDESGMPNNRFLAERTGGTYSTLKVQPAELEDSGVYFCASRRTSLNTGELFFGEGSRLTVL.

The V call is TRBV9, the J call TRBJ2-2; D is possibly TRBD1 (6 bases). Germline V gene data show CDR1 as SGDLS and CDR2 as YYNGEE. The ends were cut back, 0 bases at V and 6 bases at J, with 9 bases in the middle. The CDR3 consists of 14 residues. The CDR3 region is CASSVGGPAGELFF. As DNA, the CDR3 is TGTGCCAGCAGCGTAGGGGGGCCGGCCGGGGAGCTGTTTTTT. Full variable domain (rest looked up from reference TRBV9 and TRBJ2-2): DSGVTQTPKHLITATGQRVTLRCSPRSGDLSVYWYQQSLDQGLQFLIQYYNGEERAKGNILERFSAQQFPDLHSELNLSSLELGDSALYFCASSVGGPAGELFFGEGSRLTVL.

The chain links TRBV5-1 to TRBJ2-3, with D possibly being TRBD1 (6 bases). V lost 1 base to trimming and J lost 2 bases, with 14 bases between them. There are 16 residues in the CDR3. Per the germline V gene, CDR1 is SGHRS and CDR2 is YFSETQ. The CDR3 is CASSLFGQFDTDTQYF. The CDR3 DNA is TGCGCCAGCAGCTTGTTTGGACAGTTCGACACAGATACGCAGTATTTT.

The rearrangement uses TRBV4-3 and TRBJ1-2, with a possible D match to TRBD1 (5 bases). V was shortened by 0 bases and J by 3 bases, with 17 bases between the two germline ends. The CDR3 covers 17 residues. CDR1 is LGHNA, CDR2 YSLEER, per germline. CDR3 sequence reads: CASSQDRWTPGDYGYTF. CDR3 DNA sequence: TGCGCCAGCAGCCAAGATCGTTGGACACCGGGGGACTATGGCTACACCTTC.

The chain has TRBV9 and TRBJ2-3; 9 bases are shared with TRBD2. V shed 0 bases, J shed 9 bases, and the junction held 8 bases outside the gene matches. This CDR3 is built from 15 residues. Germline assignment: CDR1 SGDLS and CDR2 YYNGEE. CDR3 amino acids: CASSVGELAGDTQYF. DNA for the CDR3: TGTGCCAGCAGCGTAGGAGAGTTAGCGGGAGACACGCAGTATTTT.

The chain has TRBV7-6 and TRBJ2-1; 12 bases fit TRBD2. The CDR3 consists of 16 residues. Trimming removed 0 bases from V and 10 bases from J; junction bases left unmatched: 7. The germline V gene has CDR1 SGHVS and CDR2 FNYEAQ. CDR3 sequence reads: CASSLALTSGGHEQFF. CDR3 sequence (DNA): TGTGCCAGCAGCTTAGCACTGACTAGCGGGGGCCACGAGCAGTTCTTC.

This CDR3 reads CASSPKGATYGYTF. In DNA form, the CDR3 reads TGCGCCAGCAGCCCGAAGGGGGCGACCTATGGCTACACCTTC. The genes are TRBV4-1 and TRBJ1-2, with 7 positions matching TRBD1. V dropped 4 bases and J dropped 4; count of bases not matched to a gene: 6. CDR1 is MGHRA, CDR2 YSYEKL, per germline. The CDR3 is 14 amino acids.

The V and J genes are TRBV9 and TRBJ1-2; no clear D gene. V gave up 1 base and J gave up 4 bases, with 11 bases separating them. CDR3 length: 14 amino acids. Per the germline V gene, CDR1 is SGDLS and CDR2 is YYNGEE. CDR3 sequence reads: CASSVSPRVYGYTF. The CDR3 DNA reads as TGTGCCAGCAGCGTATCTCCCCGAGTCTATGGCTACACCTTC.

The V call is TRBV11-3, the J call TRBJ2-1; D remains unclear. The germline V gene encodes CDR1 SGHNT and CDR2 YENEEA. CDR3 length: 12 amino acids. Trimming removed 5 bases from V and 4 bases from J, with 6 bases in between. The CDR3 sequence is CASSPLYNEQFF. The CDR3 DNA reads TGTGCCAGCAGCCCTCTTTACAATGAGCAGTTCTTC.

The chain recombines TRBV6-5 with TRBJ2-7; tentative D call: TRBD1 (6 bases). CDR3 length: 14 amino acids. V was trimmed by 2 bases and J by 7 bases, leaving 15 bases between them. Germline CDR1 is MNHEY and CDR2 is SVGAGI. CDR3 DNA sequence: TGTGCCAGCAGTTACCCCGGGACAACGTCGGAGCAGTACTTC. Translated: CASSYPGTTSEQYF.

The gene calls are TRBV6-5 and TRBJ2-7, with 7 bases identical to TRBD1. This CDR3 region has 14 residues. CDR1 is MNHEY, CDR2 SVGAGI, per germline. With V trimmed by 4 bases and J by 2 bases, 5 bases remained unmatched. The CDR3 bases are TGTGCCAGCAGTTCAGACAGGGTGGCCTACGAGCAGTACTTC. Translating gives CASSSDRVAYEQYF.

The genes are TRBV5-1 and TRBJ2-7; 10 bases align to TRBD1. J was trimmed by 3 bases and V by 4 bases; bases with no gene match: 4. Germline V gene sequence: CDR1 SGHRS, CDR2 YFSETQ. The CDR3 is 14 residues long. The CDR3 nucleotides are TGCGCCAGCAGCGTGGACAGGGGGTACTACGAGCAGTACTTC. It is translated as CASSVDRGYYEQYF. Looking up the rest from reference TRBV5-1 and TRBJ2-7 gives the full variable domain: KAGVTQTPRYLIKTRGQQVTLSCSPISGHRSVSWYQQTPGQGLQFLFEYFSETQRNKGNFPGRFSGRQFSNSRSEMNVSTLELGDSALYLCASSVDRGYYEQYFGPGTRLTVT.

V usage is TRBV4-1 and J usage is TRBJ2-7; 11 bases agree with TRBD2. This CDR3 is 16 amino acids long. Per germline, CDR1 MGHRA and CDR2 YSYEKL. The trim removed 6 bases at V and 7 bases at J, leaving 14 bases unmatched. CDR3 bases: TGCGCCAGCAGTACGGAACCGGGACTAGCGGCCCGGGAGCAGTACTTC. It translates to CASSTEPGLAAREQYF.

The V gene is TRBV29-1, the J gene TRBJ2-1; 9 positions match TRBD1. The V segment lost 6 bases and the J segment 8 bases; nucleotides outside the gene matches: 11. The CDR3 is made up of 14 amino acids. Germline V CDR1 and CDR2: SQVTM, ANQGSEA. The CDR3 region has the DNA TGCAGCGTCCTAACAGGGGGCGCGATCTATGAGCAGTTCTTC. Translating gives CSVLTGGAIYEQFF.

The chain carries TRBV30 and TRBJ2-5; TRBD1 matches at 7 bases. J was trimmed by 11 bases and V by 1 base; bases with no gene match: 10. Germline CDR1 and CDR2: GTSNPN and SVGIG (reference sequence). The CDR3 sequence is 13 residues long. CDR3 nucleotides: TGTGCCTGGAGTGCTCGGTATGACAGGGAGCAGTACTTC. Translating gives CAWSARYDREQYF.

The chain recombines TRBV28 with TRBJ1-1; maybe TRBD1 (5 bases). Trimming cost V 7 bases and J 7 bases, with 16 bases left between them. This CDR3 has 13 residues. CDR1 and CDR2 (germline): MDHEN, SYDVKM. The CDR3 sequence is CASTRGTSYEAFF. The CDR3 DNA reads TGTGCCAGCACTCGGGGGACTTCCTATGAAGCTTTCTTT.

The CDR3 DNA is TGTGCCAGCAGCCCAGGGGGTTCCACCGGGGAGCTGTTTTTT. Its protein product is CASSPGGSTGELFF. The chain recombines TRBV28 with TRBJ2-2; TRBD1 matches 7 bases. The junction had 5 bases not matched to a gene; V was cut back by 6 bases and J by 4 bases. The CDR3 sequence is 14 residues long. The germline gives CDR1 MDHEN, CDR2 SYDVKM. Supplemented by reference TRBV28 and TRBJ2-2, the full variable domain reads DVKVTQSSRYLVKRTGEKVFLECVQDMDHENMFWYRQDPGLGLRLIYFSYDVKMKEKGDIPEGYSVSREKKERFSLILESASTNQTSMYLCASSPGGSTGELFFGEGSRLTVL.

The rearrangement joins TRBV18 to TRBJ1-6; D remains unclear. The V and J ends lost 3 bases and 8 bases respectively, with 8 bases between them. This CDR3 region has 13 residues. From germline, CDR1 is KGHSH and CDR2 LQKENI. This chain's CDR3 is CASSPSQDSPLHF. The DNA of the CDR3 is TGTGCCAGCTCACCTTCACAAGATTCACCCCTCCACTTT.

The genes are TRBV6-1 and TRBJ2-5; no firm D call. Trimming pared 6 bases from V and 1 base from J, leaving 6 bases between. CDR3 length: 12 amino acids. CDR1 and CDR2 (germline): MNHNS, SASEGT. The CDR3 spells CASRAVQETQYF. The CDR3 bases are TGTGCCAGCAGGGCAGTCCAAGAGACCCAGTACTTC.